This TCR beta chain was obtained from a study of cytomegalovirus exposure and HLA in healthy donors. Turning to the study itself: Unique TCR beta sequences numbering approximately 120 million came from about 179 million T cells in an earlier analysis. Study results and limitations: A list of approximately 160 TCR beta chains associated with cytomegalovirus was given.

In the PCR, 60 Vbeta and 13 Jbeta primers were used. Assay: immunoSEQ multiplex PCR; the TCRdb copy retains only in-frame clones and omits some. The sample contains about 130,000 clones, roughly 72% of which appear only once. Of note for this clone: Its specificity is not known.

After removal of 3 bases from V and 4 bases from J, the junction contained 10 bases not matched to a gene. The CDR3 has 17 amino acids. Germline lookup yields CDR1 SSHAT and CDR2 FNYEAQ (reference sequence). Sequencing was done on a sample of PBMCs. The J gene is TRBJ2-2, the V gene TRBV7-7; 8 bases are shared with TRBD1. The receptor comes from a man aged 40-55 years in good health and CMV-seropositive. The CDR3 DNA is TGTGCCAGCAGCTTTACCCTGGACAGGGTAGGCACCGGGGAGCTGTTTTTT. Protein: CASSFTLDRVGTGELFF.